The 24 T cell receptor beta chains presented below share a single source sample, sequenced in a study of tumor-infiltrating lymphocytes in primary liver carcinoma. Joint extraction of RNA and DNA used about 17-31 mg of bulk tissue that was unsorted. TCR beta cDNA came from about 500 ng total RNA, primed with a constant-region primer. A slightly modified ARM-PCR protocol with three nested multiplex PCR rounds produced these TCR beta libraries. The first two PCR rounds used TRBV1-TRBV30 forward primers with a C-beta reverse primer, 10 to 11 cycles each. TCRdb fed the multiplex PCR reads into MiXCR, producing one record per CDR3 protein. The table shows 40,000 to 45,000 distinct CDR3 sequences, with around 66% occurring only once. Sequences were obtained from liver tumor tissue from sampling region 2. The subset was: tumor region T2, inferior pole. The receptor set was obtained from a man aged 40-49 years with primary liver carcinoma and hepatitis B virus infection.

The rearrangement uses TRBV29-1 and TRBJ2-2, with D perhaps being TRBD1 or TRBD2 (5 bases each). The CDR3 spans 12 residues. The germline V gene encodes CDR1 SQVTM and CDR2 ANQGSEA. CDR3 in DNA: TGCAGTCTGTCTGAGGGGAGCGGGGAGCTGTTTTTT. This codes for CSLSEGSGELFF.

Turning to this clonotype: Compared with germline, one end of the junction differs, possibly owing to a read error. The chain links TRBV7-8 to TRBJ2-1; 8 bases fit TRBD2. This CDR3 comprises 16 residues. The germline V gene encodes CDR1 SGHVS and CDR2 FQNEAQ. The CDR3 DNA reads as TGTGCCAGCAGCTTATTTGTGACTAGCGAGTACAATGAGCACTTCTTC. Translation: CASSLFVTSEYNEHFF.

Regarding this clonotype: This may be a read error, as it is one base from a much larger clone. The rearrangement joins TRBV2 to TRBJ1-2; D is unresolved. Germline V gives CDR1 SNHLY, CDR2 FYNNEI. V shed 5 bases and J shed 7 bases, with 17 bases lying between them. The CDR3 has 14 amino acids. The CDR3 DNA reads TGTGCCAGCAGTCAAGATCTGGGGAGCGGTGGCTACACCTTC. Translation gives CASSQDLGSGGYTF.

Regarding this clonotype: An end of the junction differs from the germline gene, which may be a read error. The chain carries TRBV30 and TRBJ1-1; TRBD1 is a possible D gene (5 bases). Germline CDR1 and CDR2: GTSNPN and SVGIG (reference sequence). CDR3 size: 13 residues. CDR3 sequence reads: CACSGRGGTEAFF. Written as DNA, the CDR3 is TGCGCCTGTAGTGGAAGGGGAGGGACTGAAGCCTTCTTT.

In its sample, this clonotype was seen a few times. The rearrangement joins TRBV5-1 to TRBJ1-1; D is possibly TRBD1 (5 bases). CDR3 length: 14 amino acids. V shed 10 bases and J shed 8 bases, with 24 bases lying between them. Per germline, CDR1 SGHRS and CDR2 YFSETQ. The CDR3 region is CAGGLAGGLSEAFF. Written as DNA, the CDR3 is TGCGCCGGCGGCTTGGCGGGGGGACTCTCGGAAGCTTTCTTT.

Points on this clonotype: A junction end diverges from the germline sequence, so it may reflect a read error. The chain uses TRBV11-2 and TRBJ2-7; possibly TRBD1 for D (5 bases). CDR1 is SGHAT and CDR2 is FQNNGV in the germline V gene. The CDR3 covers 14 residues. CDR3 nucleotide sequence: TGTGGCAGCAGCATTACAGGTCGGTTTGGAGAGCGGTACTTC. Residues: CGSSITGRFGERYF.

The table lists this clonotype with a count of one. A read error may account for a junction end that differs from germline. The chain is built from TRBV12-3 or TRBV12-4 and TRBJ2-2; 7 nucleotides align to TRBD1. CDR3 length: 15 residues. This CDR3 is CSSSSQDRAPGELVF. The DNA of the CDR3 is TGTTCCAGCAGTTCACAAGACAGGGCCCCCGGGGAGCTGGTTTTT.

Concerning this clonotype itself: The junction departs from the called germline gene at one end, perhaps through a read error. The rearrangement links TRBV5-6 to TRBJ2-3, with a weak D call TRBD2 (5 bases). The CDR3 sequence is 14 residues long. Per germline, CDR1 SGHDT and CDR2 YYEEEE. The CDR3 reads CASSLQRATDTQYF. The CDR3, as DNA: TGTGCAAGCAGCTTGCAGAGGGCAACAGATACGCAGTATTTT.

This clonotype has only a few counts. A read error may produce the germline difference seen at one junction end. This chain joins TRBV11-2 and TRBJ2-7, with TRBD2 as a possible D gene (6 bases). The CDR3 totals 12 residues. Germline CDR1 reads SGHAT; CDR2 reads FQNNGV. In nucleotides, the CDR3 is TGTGCCGGCAGCCGGGGGACTGACGAGCAGTACTTC. This encodes CAGSRGTDEQYF.

As for this clonotype: A much larger clone lies a single base off, so this may be a read error. The V call is TRBV11-2, the J call TRBJ2-7, with 9 bases matching TRBD2. Germline loops: CDR1 SGHAT, CDR2 FQNNGV. CDR3 length equals 18 residues. CDR3 amino acids: CTSNSEGTSRRAFYEQYF. The CDR3 coding sequence is TGTACCAGCAACTCTGAAGGGACTAGCAGGAGGGCTTTCTACGAGCAGTACTTC.

Notes on this clonotype: No conserved phenylalanine or tryptophan ends this CDR3, so it is likely a read error. V gene TRBV11-1 combines with J gene TRBJ1-4; 10 bases map to TRBD1. The CDR3 loop spans 14 amino acids. V trimming: 8 bases; J trimming: 10 bases; junction bases outside the gene matches: 10. Germline CDR1 SGHAT, CDR2 FQDESV (reference sequence). The CDR3 region is CASCIGQGEGKLFY. The CDR3 DNA is TGTGCCAGCTGTATCGGACAGGGGGAAGGAAAACTGTTTTAT.

About this clonotype itself: A read error may produce the germline difference seen at one junction end. V and J are TRBV12-3 or TRBV12-4 and TRBJ1-5; D is perhaps TRBD1 (5 bases). The CDR3 has 16 amino acids. CDR3 in amino acids: CAGSFTPLIGDQPQHF. The CDR3, as DNA: TGTGCCGGCAGTTTCACTCCCCTAATAGGGGATCAGCCCCAGCATTTT.

This clonotype appeared a few times. One junction end disagrees with the germline gene, perhaps due to a read error. The J gene is TRBJ2-1, the V gene TRBV29-1, with a tentative D call TRBD2 (5 bases). This CDR3 has 14 residues. Germline V gene lookup returns CDR1 SQVTM and CDR2 ANQGSEA. The CDR3 nucleotides read TGCGGCGTTGATGGTGGTGAGGGAAGAAATGAGCAGTTCTTC. This encodes CGVDGGEGRNEQFF.

In regard to this clonotype: At one end the junction does not follow the germline gene, possibly because of a read error. The genes are TRBV6-5 and TRBJ1-4; D possibly corresponds to TRBD1 (5 bases). Per germline, CDR1 MNHEY and CDR2 SVGAGI. The CDR3 contains 14 residues. CDR3 sequence reads: CAISRDGSAGKLFF. In DNA, the CDR3 is TGTGCCATCAGTCGGGACGGCTCAGCTGGCAAACTGTTTTTT.

This chain uses TRBV4-2 with TRBJ2-3, with 7 bases matching TRBD1. V trimming: 4 bases; J trimming: 10 bases; junction bases outside the gene matches: 17. This CDR3 region has 16 residues. The germline CDR1 and CDR2 sequences are LGHNA and YNFKEQ. The CDR3 region has the DNA TGTGCCAGCAGCCCTCAAGAGTCAGGGGAAGGGGGCGCGCAGTATTTT. The encoded protein is CASSPQESGEGGAQYF.

Comments on this clonotype: The junction shows a germline mismatch at one end, possibly a read error. This chain connects TRBV11-3 to TRBJ2-1, with no clear D. This CDR3 is 14 amino acids long. Germline values: CDR1 SGHNT, CDR2 YENEEA. CDR3 in DNA: TGTGCCAGCAGCTTAGGCGCCTCGAACAGTGAGCAGATCTTC. Amino acids: CASSLGASNSEQIF.

Points on this clonotype: The junction differs from germline at one of its ends, possibly a read error. The genes are TRBV25-1 and TRBJ1-5; TRBD1 agrees at 7 bases. This CDR3 has 15 residues. CDR1 MGHDK and CDR2 SYGVNS come from the germline V gene. CDR3 sequence (DNA): TGTGCCAGGATTACCCGGGAGACAGGGAGTCAGCCCCAGCATTTC. Encoded protein: CARITRETGSQPQHF.

In the case of this clonotype: An end of the junction does not agree with germline; a read error may underlie this. The CDR3 DNA sequence: TGCGCCAGCAGGGACACAGGGGCGCGGGGGGAAAAACCGTTTTTT. Translating gives CASRDTGARGEKPFF. This rearrangement joins TRBV5-1 to TRBJ1-4, with 7 bases fitting TRBD1. Germline lookup yields CDR1 SGHRS and CDR2 YFSETQ. The CDR3 extends over 15 amino acids.

There are a few counts of this clonotype. The conserved final phenylalanine or tryptophan is absent from the CDR3, which likely points to a read error. It is unclear where the CDR3 begins or ends on the DNA, so no DNA is shown, and the CDR3 is as TCRdb lists it. The rearrangement joins TRBV11-3 to TRBJ2-1. Inclusive of both ends, the CDR3 amounts to 14 amino acids. Germline lookup yields CDR1 SGHNT and CDR2 YENEEA. Here the CDR3 reads CASSLGVSNNEQSL.

This clonotype has only one observation. Sequence at one end of the junction differs from germline and may be a read error. This chain uses TRBV28 with TRBJ1-2, with D unresolved. Germline assignment: CDR1 MDHEN and CDR2 SYDVKM. This CDR3 region has 13 residues. For the CDR3, the DNA is TGTGCCAGCAGCCGACATGGGGTAGAGGGCTATACCTTC. This codes for CASSRHGVEGYTF.

As for this clonotype: One end of the junction is discordant with germline, which a read error may explain. V and J are TRBV28 and TRBJ1-6; D gene ambiguous. Germline CDR1 reads MDHEN; CDR2 reads SYDVKM. The CDR3 totals 14 residues. CDR3 loop: CTSIRERINSPLHF. CDR3 coding DNA: TGTACCAGCATTCGTGAACGGATTAATTCACCCCTCCACTTT.

The chain uses TRBV7-8 and TRBJ2-7; 7 bases fit TRBD2. This CDR3 is 13 amino acids long. J was trimmed by 9 bases and V by 5 bases; bases with no gene match: 10. Germline V gene lookup returns CDR1 SGHVS and CDR2 FQNEAQ. CDR3 amino acids: CASSLTSAHGQYF. CDR3 coding DNA: TGTGCCAGCAGCCTTACTAGCGCCCACGGGCAGTACTTC. Together with reference TRBV7-8 and TRBJ2-7, the CDR3 gives the full variable domain: GAGVSQSPRYKVAKRGQDVALRCDPISGHVSLFWYQQALGQGPEFLTYFQNEAQLDKSGLPSDRFFAERPEGSVSTLKIQRTQQEDSAVYLCASSLTSAHGQYFGPGTRLTVT.

Details on this clonotype: The final CDR3 position lacks the conserved phenylalanine or tryptophan, pointing to a likely read error. It is unclear where the CDR3 begins or ends on the DNA, so no DNA is shown, and the CDR3 is as TCRdb lists it. The rearrangement joins TRBV11-1 to TRBJ2-1; TRBD1, the D gene given by the table, was not confirmed from the DNA. The CDR3 has 15 amino acids, counting both end residues. Germline V gene lookup returns CDR1 SGHAT and CDR2 FQDESV (reference sequence). The CDR3 region is CASSFQGPLDNEEFL.

About this clonotype itself: The junction departs from germline at one end; a sequencing error may be responsible. The chain joins TRBV30 to TRBJ1-1; D is unresolved. The germline gives CDR1 GTSNPN, CDR2 SVGIG (reference sequence). CDR3 size: 11 residues. The CDR3 reads CACPRDTVAFF. DNA of the CDR3: TGCGCCTGCCCCCGCGATACTGTAGCTTTCTTT.